Detailed here is one TCR beta chain. These data come from a study of blood T cell repertoires in COVID-19. Study background: Acute and convalescent COVID-19 specimens originated in the United States, Italy and Spain. T cells, B-cell-depleted T cells, or PBMCs provided the cDNA or gDNA that served as material.

CDR1 and CDR2 from the germline V gene are KGHSH and LQKENI. After removal of 3 bases from V and 6 bases from J, the junction contained 9 bases not matched to a gene. This CDR3 region has 16 residues. Authors' processing steps: For nucleated cells, counts were estimated from reference gene primer amplification. TCRdb's table, derived via immunoSEQ multiplex PCR, lists solely in-frame clones and lacks some. That table gives V, J and clone size, and the DNA gave D and trimming. The sample includes about 110,000 clones, more than 70% of them seen just once. Sequenced sample: peripheral blood. The TCR sequence derives from a man aged 45-65 years with active or convalescent COVID-19. The gene calls are TRBV18 and TRBJ2-7; 12 bases are a match to TRBD1. CDR3 protein: CASSPLQGQGAREQYF. For the CDR3, the DNA is TGTGCCAGCTCACCCCTTCAGGGACAGGGGGCGCGCGAGCAGTACTTC.